This T cell receptor beta chain was sequenced during a study of OX40 agonist ivuxolimab in advanced cancers. The ends were cut back, 5 bases at V and 0 bases at J, with 11 bases in the middle. The CDR3 is made up of 16 amino acids. Germline V CDR1 and CDR2: SGHTA, FQGTGA. Broader study findings: On average, a greater number of expanded clones characterised CD8+ T cells relative to CD4+. Antigens targeted by the expanded peripheral T cells were not determined.

The repertoire was sequenced with immunoSEQ multiplex PCR; TCRdb's copy has only in-frame clones and lacks some. Of about 33,000 clones listed, about four fifths are singletons. In the case of this clone: What it binds is not known.

Material: CD4+ or CD8+ T cells sorted from blood, obtained in a trial of the OX40 agonist ivuxolimab. The receptor was derived from an adult with an advanced solid tumor such as melanoma, head and neck, liver or kidney cancer. The rearrangement joins TRBV7-3 to TRBJ2-6; a weak D match, TRBD2 (6 bases). In nucleotides, the CDR3 is TGTGCCAGCAGCCCACTCGGGGGCTCTGGGGCCAACGTCCTGACTTTC. This gives the protein CASSPLGGSGANVLTF.